Below, one T cell receptor beta chain is given with its context. The sample has other DNA sequences that encode this CDR3 too. As processed by the authors: Amplification from reference gene primers served as the basis for estimated nucleated cell counts. Assay: immunoSEQ multiplex PCR; the TCRdb copy retains only in-frame clones and omits some. From that table come the V and J calls and clone size; the DNA was used to work out D and trimming. In the table there are about 190,000 clones, approximately 84% of which are singletons. Cohort placement rested on clinical history that participants reported themselves. This sample is drawn from a study of blood T cell repertoires in COVID-19. Study-wide background: Samples came from the United States, Italy and Spain, spanning acute and convalescent COVID-19.

The CDR3 is 11 amino acids. CDR1 DFQATT and CDR2 SNEGSKA come from the germline V gene (reference sequence). Trimming took 2 bases from V and 4 from J, leaving 5 bases between them. V and J are TRBV20-1 and TRBJ2-5; no clear D. This TCR was recovered from a woman aged 25 to 39 who had recovered from COVID-19. Material for sequencing was PBMCs or T cells enriched from blood (not recorded which). CDR3 protein: CSARLGETQYF. As DNA, the CDR3 is TGCAGTGCTAGACTCGGAGAGACCCAGTACTTC.